The text below deals with one T cell receptor (beta chain). Its antigen is currently unknown. TCRdb passed the reads through MiXCR, listing each CDR3 protein once. The sample has around 630,000 distinct CDR3 sequences, around 24% seen once. The source of the sample is a study of T cell repertoires in cytomegalovirus infection. Study information: A matching HLA type, together with CMV infection, was signaled by public TCR beta signatures.

Overall study results and limits: The ex vivo response was dominated by HLA-C-restricted CMV-specific TCR beta clonotypes. Of the TCR beta families, the public ones yielded a cumulative frequency that identified carriers of CMV plus the relevant HLA.

This sequence originates from a human donor in good health (CMV status not recorded). Some clones in this sample may be carry-over from other donors' samples. Sequenced input: CD8+ T cells from PBMCs.

The CDR3 DNA is TGTGCCAGCAGCCCGTTCCTCCGTGGCGGGGGGGCCTTTGAGCAGTTCTTC. Translated, it gives CASSPFLRGGGAFEQFF. The chain combines TRBV7-3 with TRBJ2-1, with 9 bases fitting TRBD2. V dropped 5 bases and J dropped 9; count of bases not matched to a gene: 17. The CDR3 consists of 17 residues. CDR1 is SGHTA, CDR2 FQGTGA, per germline. The whole variable domain, filled in from reference TRBV7-3 and TRBJ2-1, reads GAGVSQTPSNKVTEKGKYVELRCDPISGHTALYWYRQSLGQGPEFLIYFQGTGAADDSGLPNDRFFAVRPEGSVSTLKIQRTERGDSAVYLCASSPFLRGGGAFEQFFGPGTRLTVL.